This TCR beta chain emerged from a study of shared clonotypes between healthy human individuals. Generated by immunoSEQ multiplex PCR, the TCRdb table keeps only in-frame clones and is missing some. The data contain around 550,000 clones, almost 97% of them singletons. V gave up 5 bases and J gave up 5 bases, with 12 bases separating them. There are 12 residues in the CDR3. From germline, CDR1 is SQVTM and CDR2 ANQGSEA. V usage is TRBV29-1 and J usage is TRBJ2-5; no reliable D call. This TCR was sampled from a woman between 25 and 40 years old in good health. The sample taken for sequencing was naive CD4+ T cells sorted from blood. Subset of the sample: CD45RA+ positively selected. CDR3 sequence: CSVTEGGETQYF. The CDR3 DNA reads as TGCAGCGTTACGGAAGGTGGTGAGACCCAGTACTTC.